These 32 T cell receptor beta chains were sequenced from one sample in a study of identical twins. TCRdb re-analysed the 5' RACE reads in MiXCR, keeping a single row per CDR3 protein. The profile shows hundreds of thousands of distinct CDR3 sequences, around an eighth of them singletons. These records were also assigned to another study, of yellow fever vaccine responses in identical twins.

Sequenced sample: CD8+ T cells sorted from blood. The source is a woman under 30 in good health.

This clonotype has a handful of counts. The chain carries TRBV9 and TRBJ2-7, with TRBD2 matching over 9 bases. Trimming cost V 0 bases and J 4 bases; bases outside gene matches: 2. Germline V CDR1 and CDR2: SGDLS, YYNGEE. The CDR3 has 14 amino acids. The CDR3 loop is CASSVATSGYEQYF. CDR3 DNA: TGTGCCAGCAGCGTAGCTACTAGCGGGTACGAGCAGTACTTC.

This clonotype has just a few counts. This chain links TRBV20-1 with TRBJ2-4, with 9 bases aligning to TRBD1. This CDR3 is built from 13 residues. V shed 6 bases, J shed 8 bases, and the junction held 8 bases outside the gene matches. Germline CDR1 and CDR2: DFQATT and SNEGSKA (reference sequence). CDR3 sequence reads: CSARTGASDIQYF. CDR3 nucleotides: TGCAGTGCGCGGACAGGGGCGTCGGACATTCAGTACTTC.

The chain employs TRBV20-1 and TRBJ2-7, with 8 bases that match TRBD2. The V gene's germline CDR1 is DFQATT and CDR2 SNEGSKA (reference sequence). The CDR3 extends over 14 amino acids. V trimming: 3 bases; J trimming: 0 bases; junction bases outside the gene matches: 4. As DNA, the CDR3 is TGCAGTGCTAGCGGGAGGGGGAGCTCCTACGAGCAGTACTTC. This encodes CSASGRGSSYEQYF.

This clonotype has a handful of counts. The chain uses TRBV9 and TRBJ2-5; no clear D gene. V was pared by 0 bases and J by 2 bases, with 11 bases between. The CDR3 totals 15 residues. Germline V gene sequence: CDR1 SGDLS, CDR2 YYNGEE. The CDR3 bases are TGTGCCAGCAGCGTAGATGGTAGTTCACAAGAGACCCAGTACTTC. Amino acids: CASSVDGSSQETQYF.

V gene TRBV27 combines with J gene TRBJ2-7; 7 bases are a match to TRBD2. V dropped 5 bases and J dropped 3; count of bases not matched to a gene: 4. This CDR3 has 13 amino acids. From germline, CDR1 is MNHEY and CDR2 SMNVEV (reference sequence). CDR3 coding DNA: TGTGCCAGCAGTAGAGGACTAGTCTACGAGCAGTACTTC. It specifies CASSRGLVYEQYF.

Here the CDR3 DNA reads TGTGCCAGCAGGCTAGCGGGGGCGACCTACAATGAGCAGTTCTTC. Translating gives CASRLAGATYNEQFF. V is TRBV7-9 and J is TRBJ2-1, with TRBD2 matching over 10 bases. Germline V gives CDR1 SEHNR, CDR2 FQNEAQ (reference sequence). The V gene end was trimmed by 6 bases and the J gene end by 2 bases; junction bases not matched to a gene: 4. The CDR3 covers 15 residues. The whole variable domain, remainder taken from reference TRBV7-9 and TRBJ2-1, is DTGVSQNPRHKITKRGQNVTFRCDPISEHNRLYWYRQTLGQGPEFLTYFQNEAQLEKSRLLSDRFSAERPKGSFSTLEIQRTEQGDSAMYLCASRLAGATYNEQFFGPGTRLTVL.

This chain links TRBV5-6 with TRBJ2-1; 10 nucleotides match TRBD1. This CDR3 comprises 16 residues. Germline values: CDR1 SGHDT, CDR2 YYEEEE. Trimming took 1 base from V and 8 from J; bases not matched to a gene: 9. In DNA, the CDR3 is TGTGCCAGCAGCTTGCCGGCGGACAGGGGGTATTATGAGCAGTTCTTC. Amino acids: CASSLPADRGYYEQFF.

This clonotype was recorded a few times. The CDR3 protein is CASSLLVRGPDTQYF. In DNA form, the CDR3 reads TGTGCCAGCAGCTTACTTGTGAGGGGCCCAGATACGCAGTATTTT. V usage is TRBV7-9 and J usage is TRBJ2-3; either TRBD1 or TRBD2 may supply D (5 bases each). CDR3 length: 15 amino acids. The V end lost 2 bases, the J end lost 4 bases, and 13 bases lay between the germline ends. Germline lookup yields CDR1 SEHNR and CDR2 FQNEAQ (reference sequence).

The CDR3 DNA is TGTGCCAGCAGCCAGGCCTTAGTAAGGTTGGGCACAGATACGCAGTATTTT. Translated: CASSQALVRLGTDTQYF. The V and J genes are TRBV4-2 and TRBJ2-3; D unresolved. Germline loops: CDR1 LGHNA, CDR2 YNFKEQ. V lost 3 bases, J lost 1 base, and 17 bases lay in between. This CDR3 comprises 17 residues.

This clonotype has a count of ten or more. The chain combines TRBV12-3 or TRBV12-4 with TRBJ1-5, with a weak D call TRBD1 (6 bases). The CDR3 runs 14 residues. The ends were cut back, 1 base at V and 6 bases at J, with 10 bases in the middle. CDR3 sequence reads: CASSLEGGGQPQHF. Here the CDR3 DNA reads TGTGCCAGCAGTTTAGAAGGGGGAGGTCAGCCCCAGCATTTT.

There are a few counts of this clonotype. CDR3 nucleotide sequence: TGCGCCAGCAGCTTGTTTAGCGTCAATGAGCAGTTCTTC. It specifies CASSLFSVNEQFF. This chain links TRBV5-1 with TRBJ2-1; weak D call: TRBD2 (5 bases). Germline CDR1 and CDR2: SGHRS and YFSETQ. The CDR3 has 13 residues. Deletions cut 1 base from V and 6 bases from J, with 8 bases between.

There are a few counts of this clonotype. Written as DNA, the CDR3 is TGCGCCAGCAGCTTGTGGGGGACAGGGGGTCAGCCCCAGCATTTT. Translating gives CASSLWGTGGQPQHF. V usage is TRBV5-1 and J usage is TRBJ1-5; 11 bases agree with TRBD1. The CDR3 is 15 residues long. The ends lost 1 base at V and 6 bases at J; junction bases unmatched: 3. Germline V lookup: CDR1 SGHRS, CDR2 YFSETQ.

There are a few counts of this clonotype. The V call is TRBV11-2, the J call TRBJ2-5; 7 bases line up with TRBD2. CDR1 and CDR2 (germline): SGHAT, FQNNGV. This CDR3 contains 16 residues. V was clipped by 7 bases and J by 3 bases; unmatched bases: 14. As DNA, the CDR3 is TGTGCCAGCAACCGGGGTCCTGCGGGAGAAGAAGAGACCCAGTACTTC. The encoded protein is CASNRGPAGEEETQYF.

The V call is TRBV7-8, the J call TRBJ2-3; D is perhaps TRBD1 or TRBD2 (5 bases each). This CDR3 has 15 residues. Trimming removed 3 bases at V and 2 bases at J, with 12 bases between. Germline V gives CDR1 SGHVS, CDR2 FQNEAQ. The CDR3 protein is CASSFFRGTTDTQYF. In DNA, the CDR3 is TGTGCCAGCAGCTTTTTTCGGGGCACCACAGATACGCAGTATTTT.

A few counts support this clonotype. As DNA, the CDR3 is TGTGCCAGCAGCCCCACTAATGGGGGGAACGAGCAGTACTTC. Translated, it gives CASSPTNGGNEQYF. The chain combines TRBV9 with TRBJ2-7; tentatively, D is TRBD2 (6 bases). V shed 4 bases and J shed 5 bases, with 16 bases lying between them. The CDR3 totals 14 residues. CDR1 and CDR2 from the germline V gene are SGDLS and YYNGEE.

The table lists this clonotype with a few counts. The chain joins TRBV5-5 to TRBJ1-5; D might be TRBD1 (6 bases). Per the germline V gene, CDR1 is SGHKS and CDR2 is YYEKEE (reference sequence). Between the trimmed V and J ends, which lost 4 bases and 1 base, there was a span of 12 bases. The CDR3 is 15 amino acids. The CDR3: CASSMTGYSNQPQHF. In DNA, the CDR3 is TGTGCCAGCAGCATGACAGGTTACAGCAATCAGCCCCAGCATTTT.

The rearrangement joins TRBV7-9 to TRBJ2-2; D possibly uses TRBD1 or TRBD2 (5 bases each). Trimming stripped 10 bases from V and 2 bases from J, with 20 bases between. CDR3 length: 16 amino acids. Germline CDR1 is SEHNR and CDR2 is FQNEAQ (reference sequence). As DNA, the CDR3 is TGTGCCAACTCTAGAACCGGGACGGTAAACACCGGGGAGCTGTTTTTT. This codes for CANSRTGTVNTGELFF.

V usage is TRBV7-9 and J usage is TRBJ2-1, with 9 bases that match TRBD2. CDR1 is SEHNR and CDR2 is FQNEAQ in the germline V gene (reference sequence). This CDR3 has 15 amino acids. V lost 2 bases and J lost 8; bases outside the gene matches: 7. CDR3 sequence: CASSLKSGRFDEQFF. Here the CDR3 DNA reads TGTGCCAGCAGCTTAAAGAGCGGGAGGTTTGATGAGCAGTTCTTC. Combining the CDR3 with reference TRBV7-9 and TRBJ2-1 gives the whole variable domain DTGVSQNPRHKITKRGQNVTFRCDPISEHNRLYWYRQTLGQGPEFLTYFQNEAQLEKSRLLSDRFSAERPKGSFSTLEIQRTEQGDSAMYLCASSLKSGRFDEQFFGPGTRLTVL.

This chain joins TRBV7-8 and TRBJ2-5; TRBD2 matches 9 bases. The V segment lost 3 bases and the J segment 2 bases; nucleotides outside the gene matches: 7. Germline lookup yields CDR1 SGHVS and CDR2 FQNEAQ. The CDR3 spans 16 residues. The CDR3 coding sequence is TGTGCCAGCAGCTTTACGAGACTAGCGGTTCAAGAGACCCAGTACTTC. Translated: CASSFTRLAVQETQYF.

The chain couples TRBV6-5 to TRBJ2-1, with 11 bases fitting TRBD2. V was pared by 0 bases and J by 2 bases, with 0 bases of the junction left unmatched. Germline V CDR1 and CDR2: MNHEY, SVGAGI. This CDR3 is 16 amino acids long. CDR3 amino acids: CASSYSGLAAYNEQFF. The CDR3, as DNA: TGTGCCAGCAGTTACTCGGGACTAGCGGCCTACAATGAGCAGTTCTTC.

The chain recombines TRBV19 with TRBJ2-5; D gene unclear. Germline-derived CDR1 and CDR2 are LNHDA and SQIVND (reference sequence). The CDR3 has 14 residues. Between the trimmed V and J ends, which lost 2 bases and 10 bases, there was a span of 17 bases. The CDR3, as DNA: TGTGCCAGTAGTATACCTACCGGAACCCCCGTCCAGTACTTC. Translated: CASSIPTGTPVQYF.

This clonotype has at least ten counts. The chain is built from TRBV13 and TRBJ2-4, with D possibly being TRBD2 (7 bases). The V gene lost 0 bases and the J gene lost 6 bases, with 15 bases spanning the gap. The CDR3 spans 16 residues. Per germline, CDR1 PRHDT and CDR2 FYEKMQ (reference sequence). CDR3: CASSLGRGGRGNIQYF. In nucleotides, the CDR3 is TGTGCCAGCAGCTTAGGCCGCGGGGGCCGTGGAAACATTCAGTACTTC.

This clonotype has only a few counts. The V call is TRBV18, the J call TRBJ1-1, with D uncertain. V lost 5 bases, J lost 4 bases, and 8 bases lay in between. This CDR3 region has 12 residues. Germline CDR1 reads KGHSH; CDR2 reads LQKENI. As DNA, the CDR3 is TGTGCCAGCTCAGCTCTAGTCACTGAAGCTTTCTTT. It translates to CASSALVTEAFF.

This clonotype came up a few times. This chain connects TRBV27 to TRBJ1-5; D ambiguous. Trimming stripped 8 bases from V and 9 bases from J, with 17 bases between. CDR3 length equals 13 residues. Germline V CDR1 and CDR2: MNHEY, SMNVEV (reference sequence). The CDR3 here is CASGDRGARPQHF. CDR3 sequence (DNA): TGTGCCAGCGGGGATCGCGGAGCCAGGCCCCAGCATTTT.

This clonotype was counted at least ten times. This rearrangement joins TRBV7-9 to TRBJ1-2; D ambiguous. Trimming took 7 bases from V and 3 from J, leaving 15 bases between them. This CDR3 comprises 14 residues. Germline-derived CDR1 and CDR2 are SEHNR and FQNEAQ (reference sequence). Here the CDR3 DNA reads TGTGCCAGCAACCTGGGAGAAGGAGACTATGGCTACACCTTC. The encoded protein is CASNLGEGDYGYTF.

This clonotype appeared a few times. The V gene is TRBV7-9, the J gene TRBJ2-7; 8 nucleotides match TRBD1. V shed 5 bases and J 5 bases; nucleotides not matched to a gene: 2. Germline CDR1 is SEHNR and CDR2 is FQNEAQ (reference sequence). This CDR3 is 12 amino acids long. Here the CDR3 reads CASSADRDEQYF. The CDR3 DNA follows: TGTGCCAGCAGCGCGGACAGGGACGAGCAGTACTTC.

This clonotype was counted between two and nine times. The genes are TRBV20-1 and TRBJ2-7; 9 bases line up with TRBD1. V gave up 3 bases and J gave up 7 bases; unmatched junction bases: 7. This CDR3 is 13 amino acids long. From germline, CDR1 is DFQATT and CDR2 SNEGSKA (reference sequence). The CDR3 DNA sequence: TGCAGTGCTAGGGCGGGACAGGGTCTGGAGCAGTACTTC. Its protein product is CSARAGQGLEQYF.

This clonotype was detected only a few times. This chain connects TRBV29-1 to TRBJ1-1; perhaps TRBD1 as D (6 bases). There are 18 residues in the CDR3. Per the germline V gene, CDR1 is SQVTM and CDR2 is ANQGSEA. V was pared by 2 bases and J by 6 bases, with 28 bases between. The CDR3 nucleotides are TGCAGCGTTGAAAAAGGGGTCGTACAGGGACGGTATGAGCCTGAAGCTTTCTTT. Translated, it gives CSVEKGVVQGRYEPEAFF. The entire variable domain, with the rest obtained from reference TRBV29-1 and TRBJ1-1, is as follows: SAVISQKPSRDICQRGTSLTIQCQVDSQVTMMFWYRQQPGQSLTLIATANQGSEATYESGFVIDKFPISRPNLTFSTLTVSNMSPEDSSIYLCSVEKGVVQGRYEPEAFFGQGTRLTVV.

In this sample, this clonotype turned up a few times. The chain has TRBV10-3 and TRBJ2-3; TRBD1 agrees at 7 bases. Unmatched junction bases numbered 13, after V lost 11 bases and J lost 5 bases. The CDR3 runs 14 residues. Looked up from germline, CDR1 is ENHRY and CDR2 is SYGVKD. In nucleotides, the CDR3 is TGTGCCTCTGAGACTGACAGGGCAGGAGATACGCAGTATTTT. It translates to CASETDRAGDTQYF.

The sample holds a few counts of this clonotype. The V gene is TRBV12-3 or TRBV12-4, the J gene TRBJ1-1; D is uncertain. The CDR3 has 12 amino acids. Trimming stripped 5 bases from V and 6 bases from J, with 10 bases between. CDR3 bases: TGTGCCAGCAGTGCGGGAAGTGCTGAAGCTTTCTTT. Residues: CASSAGSAEAFF.

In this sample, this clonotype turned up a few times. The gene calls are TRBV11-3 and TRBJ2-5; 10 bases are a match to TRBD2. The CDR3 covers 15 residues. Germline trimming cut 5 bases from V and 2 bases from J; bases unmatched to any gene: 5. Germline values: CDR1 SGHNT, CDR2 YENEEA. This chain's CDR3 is CASSSILAGQETQYF. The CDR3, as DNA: TGTGCCAGCAGCAGCATACTAGCGGGACAAGAGACCCAGTACTTC.

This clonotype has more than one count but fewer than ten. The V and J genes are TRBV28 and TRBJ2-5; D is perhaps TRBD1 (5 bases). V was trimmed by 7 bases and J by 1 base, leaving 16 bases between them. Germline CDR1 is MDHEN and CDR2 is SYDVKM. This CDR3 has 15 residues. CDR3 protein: CASMNVRDIQETQYF. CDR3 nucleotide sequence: TGTGCCAGCATGAACGTCAGGGATATCCAAGAGACCCAGTACTTC.